One and the same sample provided the 24 T cell receptor beta chains below, sequenced in a study of blood T cell repertoires in COVID-19. Sequencing was performed with immunoSEQ multiplex PCR; in TCRdb, only in-frame clones are kept and a portion is missing. The sample consists of around 200,000 clones, roughly 88% of them appearing once. Sequencing input: PBMCs or T cells enriched from blood (not recorded which). Receptors were obtained from a man aged 40-49 years with acute COVID-19.

This chain links TRBV28 with TRBJ2-3; the D gene is possibly TRBD2 (5 bases). The CDR3 spans 12 residues. The V gene lost 5 bases and the J gene lost 6 bases, with 9 bases spanning the gap. The germline gives CDR1 MDHEN, CDR2 SYDVKM. This CDR3 reads CASSTREDTQYF. The CDR3 DNA is TGTGCCAGCAGTACTAGAGAGGATACGCAGTATTTT.

V gene TRBV5-1 combines with J gene TRBJ2-1; D is perhaps TRBD2 (6 bases). The ends were cut back, 1 base at V and 2 bases at J, with 13 bases in the middle. CDR3 length equals 16 residues. From germline, CDR1 is SGHRS and CDR2 YFSETQ. CDR3 DNA sequence: TGCGCCAGCAGCTTGCCCCGGGACTTCACCTACAATGAGCAGTTCTTC. Translating it yields CASSLPRDFTYNEQFF.

The chain links TRBV11-2 to TRBJ2-1, with 10 bases lining up with TRBD2. The trim removed 5 bases at V and 6 bases at J, leaving 16 bases unmatched. CDR3 length equals 18 residues. Germline V gives CDR1 SGHAT, CDR2 FQNNGV. The CDR3 here is CASSPFTLASGSGNEQFF. CDR3 DNA sequence: TGTGCCAGCAGCCCGTTCACCCTGGCTAGCGGGAGTGGCAATGAGCAGTTCTTC.

The V and J genes are TRBV7-2 and TRBJ2-1, with 8 positions matching TRBD2. CDR1 and CDR2 (germline): SGHTA, FQGNSA. With V trimmed by 4 bases and J by 5 bases, 7 bases remained unmatched. The length of the CDR3 is 15 residues. The CDR3 loop is CASSWGLGGHNEQFF. CDR3 nucleotide sequence: TGTGCCAGCAGCTGGGGACTAGGAGGGCACAATGAGCAGTTCTTC.

The chain couples TRBV5-1 to TRBJ2-5, with D possibly TRBD1 on 5 matching bases. CDR3 length: 16 residues. The germline V gene encodes CDR1 SGHRS and CDR2 YFSETQ. The V gene lost 4 bases and the J gene lost 2 bases, with 18 bases spanning the gap. In DNA, the CDR3 is TGCGCCAGCAGCCGACGCCAGACAGCGTATCAAGAGACCCAGTACTTC. Protein: CASSRRQTAYQETQYF.

The V call is TRBV3-1 (or the pseudogene TRBV3-2), the J call TRBJ2-3; weak D call: TRBD2 (5 bases). The germline V and J ends were trimmed by 7 bases and 2 bases, with 19 bases remaining between them. Per germline, CDR1 LGHDT and CDR2 YNNKEL (reference sequence). This CDR3 has 16 residues. CDR3 bases: TGTGCCAGCACATCACTGCGTTCTAGCTCCACAGATACGCAGTATTTT. Its translation: CASTSLRSSSTDTQYF.

This chain links TRBV5-6 with TRBJ2-7, with 7 bases lining up with TRBD1. J lost 4 bases, V lost 3 bases, and 4 bases had no gene match. Germline V CDR1 and CDR2: SGHDT, YYEEEE. CDR3 length: 13 residues. CDR3 amino acids: CASSWGTVYEQYF. DNA of the CDR3: TGTGCCAGCAGCTGGGGGACAGTTTACGAGCAGTACTTC.

The chain recombines TRBV29-1 with TRBJ2-1, with 14 bases that match TRBD2. The CDR3 spans 18 residues. V dropped 6 bases and J dropped 3; count of bases not matched to a gene: 13. Per germline, CDR1 SQVTM and CDR2 ANQGSEA. In nucleotides, the CDR3 is TGCAGCGTCCCGGGGTCCGGGACTAGCGGGAGAAACTACAATGAGCAGTTCTTC. Translating gives CSVPGSGTSGRNYNEQFF.

This clone showed up just once. This chain joins TRBV18 and TRBJ2-7; D is unclear. Germline CDR1 is KGHSH and CDR2 is LQKENI. The CDR3 runs to 14 residues. The ends were cut back, 6 bases at V and 0 bases at J, with 12 bases in the middle. The CDR3 loop is CASSIQVGSYEQYF. CDR3 bases: TGTGCCAGCTCCATTCAGGTGGGCTCCTACGAGCAGTACTTC.

The chain has TRBV9 and TRBJ2-3; possibly TRBD1 for D (6 bases). Germline lookup yields CDR1 SGDLS and CDR2 YYNGEE. CDR3 size: 17 residues. The V end lost 2 bases, the J end lost 5 bases, and 21 bases lay between the germline ends. CDR3 DNA: TGTGCCAGCAGCGTGTCCACCACTACAGGGTGGGTAGATACGCAGTATTTT. Protein: CASSVSTTTGWVDTQYF.

The J gene is TRBJ2-1, the V gene TRBV29-1; no firm D call. CDR1 is SQVTM and CDR2 is ANQGSEA in the germline V gene. V was pared by 3 bases and J by 3 bases, with 6 bases between. The CDR3 consists of 12 residues. The CDR3 is CSVERSYNEQFF. CDR3 DNA sequence: TGCAGCGTTGAGAGGAGCTACAATGAGCAGTTCTTC.

J is TRBJ2-7 and V is TRBV7-2; no firm D call. Germline V gene data show CDR1 as SGHTA and CDR2 as FQGNSA. V was shortened by 4 bases and J by 2 bases, with 9 bases between the two germline ends. The CDR3 has 13 amino acids. The DNA for the CDR3 is TGTGCCAGCAGCTCAAGCGCTGCCTACGAGCAGTACTTC. It codes for CASSSSAAYEQYF.

The genes are TRBV12-3 or TRBV12-4 and TRBJ1-1, with D unresolved. The CDR3 runs to 13 residues. Trimming stripped 3 bases from V and 7 bases from J, with 12 bases between. DNA for the CDR3: TGTGCCAGCAGTTTTCGCGGGTTCGATGAAGCTTTCTTT. The encoded protein is CASSFRGFDEAFF.

The chain employs TRBV29-1 and TRBJ2-7; D gene unclear. The CDR3 covers 12 residues. Trimming left V 7 bases short and J 3 bases short, with 13 bases between. In germline, CDR1 is SQVTM, CDR2 ANQGSEA. Here the CDR3 DNA reads TGCAGCGCCCTTCTTCTAGGCTACGAGCAGTACTTC. This gives the protein CSALLLGYEQYF.

The chain uses TRBV1 and TRBJ1-4. TRBV1 is described as a pseudogene. This CDR3 is 17 amino acids long. This CDR3 reads CTSSQDKDQRAGEKLFF. CDR3 nucleotide sequence: TGCACCAGCAGCCAAGATAAGGATCAGAGGGCTGGTGAAAAACTGTTTTTT.

The chain links TRBV6-2 or TRBV6-3 to TRBJ2-2, with 8 bases aligning to TRBD1. Germline values: CDR1 MNHEY, CDR2 SVGEGT. This CDR3 has 17 amino acids. V lost 0 bases, J lost 4 bases, and 7 bases stayed unmatched. CDR3 in amino acids: CASSYSVGTGGTGELFF. The CDR3 DNA sequence: TGTGCCAGCAGTTACTCGGTCGGAACAGGGGGCACCGGGGAGCTGTTTTTT.

The rearrangement uses TRBV15 and TRBJ2-7; no clear D gene. The CDR3 is 14 amino acids. V lost 3 bases and J lost 3, with 12 bases in between. The germline V gene encodes CDR1 LNHNV and CDR2 YYDKDF (reference sequence). The CDR3 here is CATSSAAELYEQYF. The CDR3 DNA follows: TGTGCCACCAGCAGTGCGGCGGAGCTCTACGAGCAGTACTTC.

The chain carries TRBV2 and TRBJ2-1, with D possibly being TRBD2 (6 bases). Germline CDR1 SNHLY, CDR2 FYNNEI. V lost 7 bases to trimming and J lost 6 bases, with 19 bases between them. The CDR3 runs to 15 residues. The CDR3 DNA follows: TGTGCCAGCAAGGGAGGACGAATGGCGGGCAATGAGCAGTTCTTC. This translates into CASKGGRMAGNEQFF.

CDR3 coding DNA: TGTGCCAGCAGCTTTCGAGGTTCCTATAATTCACCCCTCCACTTT. Its protein product is CASSFRGSYNSPLHF. This chain links TRBV5-6 with TRBJ1-6; no definite D call. V was clipped by 2 bases and J by 1 base, with 7 bases between them. CDR1 is SGHDT, CDR2 YYEEEE, per germline. The CDR3 length is 15 residues.

The chain joins TRBV12-3 or TRBV12-4 to TRBJ2-5; D is perhaps TRBD2 (5 bases). The CDR3 has 13 residues. Trimming pared 4 bases from V and 5 bases from J, leaving 11 bases between. The chain's CDR3 is CASSYLAEETQYF. DNA for the CDR3: TGTGCCAGCAGTTACCTAGCCGAGGAGACCCAGTACTTC.

The J gene is TRBJ2-3, the V gene TRBV5-1; 9 nucleotides match TRBD1. CDR1 and CDR2 from the germline V gene are SGHRS and YFSETQ. The length of the CDR3 is 14 residues. With V trimmed by 5 bases and J by 6 bases, 7 bases remained unmatched. Here the CDR3 reads CASRTGTGSDTQYF. Here the CDR3 DNA reads TGCGCCAGCAGGACCGGGACAGGGTCGGATACGCAGTATTTT.

This clone appeared once. This sequence joins TRBV7-9 and TRBJ2-7, with D possibly matching TRBD2 (5 bases). The V end was cut by 8 bases, the J end by 6 bases, with 11 bases between. Germline V gene sequence: CDR1 SEHNR, CDR2 FQNEAQ (reference sequence). The CDR3 has 11 residues. The CDR3 DNA sequence: TGTGCCAGCTGGGAGAAGGGCGAGCAGTACTTC. Translated: CASWEKGEQYF.

This chain connects TRBV4-1 to TRBJ2-7, with a possible D match to TRBD2 (6 bases). The CDR3 consists of 15 residues. Between the trimmed V and J ends, which lost 2 bases and 5 bases, there was a span of 16 bases. The germline V gene encodes CDR1 MGHRA and CDR2 YSYEKL. As DNA, the CDR3 is TGCGCCAGCAGCCAACCCGGGACTCCTTTTGACGAGCAGTACTTC. It yields the protein CASSQPGTPFDEQYF.

This sequence joins TRBV4-1 and TRBJ1-3; no reliable D call. This CDR3 comprises 18 residues. CDR1 and CDR2 from the germline V gene are MGHRA and YSYEKL. V lost 0 bases, J lost 0 bases, and 15 bases lay in between. CDR3 region: CASSQDAAVPFSGNTIYF. CDR3 DNA: TGCGCCAGCAGCCAAGACGCGGCAGTTCCTTTCTCTGGAAACACCATATATTTT.